This TCR beta chain was captured by sequencing in a study of monozygotic twins with inflammatory bowel disease. Study findings and constraints: Twins with IBD had fewer clonotypes in common with others than healthy twins, particularly during disease activity.

UMIs bearing a 6-nucleotide sample barcode were added through template switching. TCRdb reprocessed the 5' RACE reads, keeping one entry per CDR3 protein, no DNA. The sample has 350,000 to 550,000 distinct CDR3 sequences. Donors each gave about 2.6 ml of blood. Germline V gene sequence: CDR1 MNHEY, CDR2 SMNVEV (reference sequence). The CDR3 length is 13 residues. Comments on this clonotype: Its antigen is currently unknown.

The rearrangement uses TRBV27 and TRBJ2-7; TCRdb reports TRBD1, a call that lacks DNA to check it against. The source material was blood. The TCR comes from a human donor with ulcerative colitis or Crohn's disease, or a healthy co-twin of an affected twin (not recorded which). CDR3 amino acids: CASRDRGTYEQYF.